The entry below describes one T cell receptor (beta chain). No antigen is known for it. The sample holds no much larger clone one base away, and base qualities are not on file. CDR1 and CDR2 (MNHNS, SASEGT) derive from the germline V gene. V is reduced by 6 bases and J by 1 base, leaving a spacing of 10 bases between them. The CDR3 starts with the cysteine, ends with the phenylalanine, and has 15 residues. The entry retains the CDR3 DNA only, 45 bases that are in frame from base 1. Libraries came from multiplex PCR. The data were produced on an Illumina HiSeq 4000. TCR beta libraries were built with iRepertoire HTBI primers and Arm-PCR amplification of CDR3 regions. Before sequencing, the PCR products underwent gel purification. The authors processed their data as follows. Across samples, 60 to 70 TRBV and 15 or so TRBJ segments were identified and used for gene usage analysis of CDR3 amino acid clonotypes. COPE and FqMerger were used to merge the filtered high-quality paired reads into contigs. Contigs were aligned with BLAST to IMGT TRBV, TRBD and TRBJ reference genes, and CDR3 was defined per IMGT. Highly expanded clones were defined as clonotypes with a frequency above 0.1%. Shannon entropy was used to measure repertoire diversity, and the Gini coefficient was used to measure V-J evenness. Public clonotypes were defined as clonotypes shared by more than one individual. TCRdb took the public reads, trimmed them with fastp at Q25, ran MiXCR for clone calling and kept in-frame beta chains. Every distinct CDR3 protein forms one entry, paired with its most common genes and DNA. Here the V and J calls rest on TCRdb's processing, not on the authors' analysis. This sample has 450,000 to 700,000 distinct CDR3 sequences in its table, and roughly 13% of those were observed once. The top ten clones comprise roughly a tenth of the sample.

The data stem from a study of regulatory T cells in long-lasting Graves disease (dated by TCRdb to the early 2020s). For context, the study as a whole: In the newly diagnosed Graves' disease group, patients had been taking antithyroid drugs for less than 3 months. Peripheral blood TCR sequencing and RNA sequencing compared persistent Graves' disease patients with newly diagnosed Graves' disease patients. The study was registered as a clinical trial and conducted in China. A total of around 33 samples underwent TCR sequencing, from about 13 patients with persistent Graves' disease and 20 patients with newly diagnosed Graves' disease.

The paper's findings and limits, for the study overall: Sequencing and analysis were limited to the TCR beta chain. Compared with newly diagnosed patients, patients with persistent Graves' disease had lower TCR Shannon entropy and fewer highly expanded clones, which suggests clonal expansion. As a limitation, the authors acknowledged that the small sample size may reduce accuracy. Persistent disease showed preferential use of TRBV28, TRBJ1-2 and TRBJ2-5, whereas newly diagnosed disease favored TRBV20-1 and TRBJ2-1. Because the primary lesion, thyroid tissue, could not be accessed, the study looked at peripheral blood alone. More public clonotypes were shared among persistent patients (approximately 3,000) than among newly diagnosed patients (966).

The time point tag for this specimen amounts to: newly diagnosed GD, antithyroid drugs for less than 3 months. For both TCR sequencing and RNA sequencing, RNA was extracted from PBMCs in TRIzol. Graves' disease was diagnosed according to American Thyroid Association guidelines. Recruitment of patients was carried out at an endocrinology department in Xi'an, China. From each patient, around 9 milliliters of peripheral blood was collected into an EDTA anticoagulant tube. Ficoll Paque Plus density gradient separation was used to isolate PBMCs, and no further T cell sorting was done. An Agilent 2100 Bioanalyzer and agarose gel were used to check RNA quality, and a NanoDrop 2000 was used to measure RNA concentration. In addition, the sample was reused for a study of T cells in Graves' hyperthyroidism and ophthalmopathy. The second study's authors report: A patient counted as having stable Graves' hyperthyroidism if no progression to ophthalmopathy occurred over 18 months of follow-up. Hyperthyroidism patients were newly diagnosed, had a disease duration of under 2 months, and were aged 18 to 65 years. The study excluded patients with uncontrolled infections, other autoimmune diseases, pregnancy or lactation. Diagnoses were established on the basis of clinical symptoms, serum thyroxine and TRAb, thyroid ultrasound, and orbital computed tomography. A first-round RT-PCR of the TCR CDR3 used the HTBI primer set with the Qiagen OneStep RT-PCR kit. Most expanded thyroid clonotypes (frequency above 0.001) were also detected in blood, suggesting blood repertoires may reflect thyroid immune responses. In cross-validation, a model built on a 13 V-J signature told ophthalmopathy apart from stable hyperthyroidism with over 85% sensitivity and approximately 84% specificity, and in testing the same model reached 80%/75%. In validation, progression to ophthalmopathy was predicted by the model with around 71% sensitivity and around 75% specificity, a median of 6.5 months before onset. A discovery cohort of fewer than 110 patients, about 40 with Graves' ophthalmopathy and over 55 with stable Graves' hyperthyroidism, was used to find distinguishing TCR V-J signatures. Whether ophthalmopathy could be predicted prospectively was tested in an independent validation cohort made up of under 20 hyperthyroidism patients plus 17 patients who later progressed to ophthalmopathy. The 75 to 100 discovery patients were randomly split 7:3 into training and test sets. The study also compared thyroid tissue and blood T-cell repertoires from about six Graves' hyperthyroidism patients. After sampling, hyperthyroidism patients received methimazole starting at 30 mg daily, and ophthalmopathy patients received high-dose intravenous methylprednisolone. The libraries were constructed in a second round of multiplex PCR and then size-selected and purified. Libraries were sequenced paired-end with 100 bp reads on an Illumina HiSeq2000. Raw data were processed with SOAPnuke, discarding reads with adapters, uncalled bases, mean Phred below 15, or no exact constant-primer or identifier match. High-quality paired reads were merged using COPE v1.2.5, and each unique nucleotide sequence was defined as a clonotype. Clonotypes were aligned to IMGT TRBV, TRBD and TRBJ reference segments using MiTCR v1.1. Analysis was restricted to V-J combinations with a frequency above 0.0001, which covered roughly 99% of repertoires. The TCS score was defined as the ratio of F50 (clonal expansion) to E x V (chaos), calculated using BLOSUM62-based TCRdist between CDR3 peptides within each V-J. Welch's t-statistics and random forest reduced some 510 V-J features to 13, which were used in a naive Bayes classifier (R e1071). Sample size was not statistically predetermined, and blinding of investigators to group allocation was not performed. According to the paper, TCR Vbeta CDR3 sequencing was carried out on over 130 peripheral blood samples, which came from 40 to 45 ophthalmopathy, approximately 72 hyperthyroidism and approximately 17 progressor patients.

This sample comprised peripheral blood mononuclear cells (PBMCs), obtained at new diagnosis, from a patient treated with antithyroid drugs. The receptor chain draws on TRBV6-1 and TRBJ2-6; a weak D assignment points to TRBD1 (5 bases agree). This TCR was recovered from a man aged 25 to 40 with Graves disease. Donor details come from another sample of the same person, matched by shared clones. The DNA sequence follows: TGTGCCAGCAGATCCCAGGGATCTGGGGCCAACGTCCTGACTTTC. Its amino acids are CASRSQGSGANVLTF.